This TCR beta chain was sequenced for a study of regulatory T cells in long-lasting Graves disease. Regarding the study as a whole: Persistent disease favored TRBV28, TRBJ1-2 and TRBJ2-5. Persistent Graves' patients showed less TCR diversity than newly diagnosed patients showed.

V was clipped by 3 bases and J by 3 bases, with 14 bases between them. The CDR3 has 16 residues. Building of the TCR beta libraries involved iRepertoire HTBI primers and Arm-PCR of CDR3 regions. From the multiplex PCR reads, TCRdb called clonotypes with MiXCR, one entry per CDR3 protein. The table lists fewer than 400,000 distinct CDR3 sequences, about 20% of them singletons. The time point denotes: persistent/refractory GD, antithyroid drugs over 5 years with positive TRAb. From PBMCs, RNA was extracted and then used to make the TCR library. The patients included were those that came from an endocrinology department in Xi'an, China. EDTA tubes received approximately 9 milliliters of drawn peripheral blood. There are a few counts of this clonotype. Its antigen is not identified.

The receptor's source is a female donor with Graves disease. This sequence joins TRBV12-3 or TRBV12-4 and TRBJ2-2; D gene unclear. The specimen was peripheral blood mononuclear cells (PBMCs), collected when the disease was refractory, from a patient treated with antithyroid drugs. As DNA, the CDR3 is TGTGCCAGCAGTTTGACCCTAGTGGGGTACACCGGGGAGCTGTTTTTT. Protein: CASSLTLVGYTGELFF.